One sample yielded the 6 T cell receptor beta chains listed below, sequenced in a study of beta chain features in type 1 diabetes. Expressed TCRB transcripts were sequenced, since all the RNA that had been isolated was reverse transcribed. Here immunoSEQ multiplex PCR was the method, and the copy in TCRdb shows in-frame clones only, minus some. Of 400,000 to 450,000 clones listed, approximately 13% are singletons. Source material: naive CD4+ T cells from blood. The source of these receptors is a man aged 25-40 years in good health.

V gene TRBV7-2 combines with J gene TRBJ2-3; weak D call: TRBD2 (6 bases). This CDR3 is built from 16 residues. Trimming removed 6 bases from V and 1 base from J, with 17 bases in between. Germline V gives CDR1 SGHTA, CDR2 FQGNSA. CDR3 in amino acids: CASRSPGLARTDTQYF. Written as DNA, the CDR3 is TGTGCCAGCAGATCTCCAGGCCTAGCGCGCACAGATACGCAGTATTTT.

The table lists this clone with a few counts. The chain recombines TRBV4-2 with TRBJ2-3; a possible D gene is TRBD2 (5 bases). The CDR3 covers 15 residues. Trimming shortened V by 0 bases and J by 6 bases, and 13 bases separated the two germline ends. In germline, CDR1 is LGHNA, CDR2 YNFKEQ. The CDR3 sequence is CASSQDLPQRDTQYF. The CDR3 DNA reads TGTGCCAGCAGCCAAGATCTTCCCCAGCGGGATACGCAGTATTTT.

V gene TRBV19 combines with J gene TRBJ2-7; D may correspond to TRBD1 or TRBD2 (5 bases each). CDR1 LNHDA and CDR2 SQIVND come from the germline V gene (reference sequence). The V gene lost 5 bases and the J gene lost 0 bases, with 14 bases spanning the gap. CDR3 size: 15 residues. The CDR3 reads CASSYRDVSSYEQYF. CDR3 nucleotides: TGTGCCAGTAGTTACCGGGACGTTAGCTCCTACGAGCAGTACTTC. Based on the CDR3 plus reference TRBV19 and TRBJ2-7, the full variable domain is DGGITQSPKYLFRKEGQNVTLSCEQNLNHDAMYWYRQDPGQGLRLIYYSQIVNDFQKGDIAEGYSVSREKKESFPLTVTSAQKNPTAFYLCASSYRDVSSYEQYFGPGTRLTVT.

The sample holds a few counts of this clone. The rearrangement joins TRBV7-2 to TRBJ2-3, with D hard to call. The CDR3 is 13 amino acids. The germline V gene encodes CDR1 SGHTA and CDR2 FQGNSA. Trimming cost V 5 bases and J 6 bases, with 12 bases left between them. The CDR3 sequence: CASSLRPGDTQYF. In nucleotides, the CDR3 is TGTGCCAGCAGCCTTCGACCGGGCGATACGCAGTATTTT.

The chain is built from TRBV30 and TRBJ1-1, with D maybe TRBD1 (5 bases). The germline V and J ends were trimmed by 4 bases and 4 bases, with 10 bases remaining between them. Looked up from germline, CDR1 is GTSNPN and CDR2 is SVGIG (reference sequence). CDR3 length: 12 residues. CDR3: CAWTSGGTEAFF. CDR3 coding DNA: TGTGCCTGGACCTCGGGGGGCACTGAAGCTTTCTTT.

In the case of this clone: The sample contains more than one DNA sequence encoding this CDR3. The rearrangement links TRBV7-9 to TRBJ2-5; D call uncertain. Per germline, CDR1 SEHNR and CDR2 FQNEAQ (reference sequence). The CDR3 contains 11 residues. V lost 5 bases and J lost 2, with 3 bases in between. The CDR3 sequence: CASSRQETQYF. The CDR3 region has the DNA TGTGCCAGCAGCCGACAAGAGACCCAGTACTTC.